The sequence of this TCR beta chain was determined in a study of response to subunit inactivated influenza vaccine. There are many counts of this clonotype. V lost 2 bases to trimming and J lost 3 bases; unmatched junction nucleotides: 1. The CDR3 is made up of 15 amino acids. Germline V CDR1 and CDR2: MNHEY, SVGAGI. Each CDR3 protein is one row after TCRdb ran MiXCR on the RT-PCR reads. The data hold roughly 570,000 distinct CDR3 sequences, with about an eighth observed a single time. The rearrangement uses TRBV6-5 and TRBJ2-2; TRBD1 aligns across 9 bases. The TCR comes from a man between 45 and 60 years old who received an inactivated influenza vaccine. Source: PBMCs from blood, taken more than 35 days after vaccination. CDR3 amino acids: CASSYGTGYTGELFF. The CDR3 DNA is TGTGCCAGCAGTTACGGGACAGGGTACACCGGGGAGCTGTTTTTT.